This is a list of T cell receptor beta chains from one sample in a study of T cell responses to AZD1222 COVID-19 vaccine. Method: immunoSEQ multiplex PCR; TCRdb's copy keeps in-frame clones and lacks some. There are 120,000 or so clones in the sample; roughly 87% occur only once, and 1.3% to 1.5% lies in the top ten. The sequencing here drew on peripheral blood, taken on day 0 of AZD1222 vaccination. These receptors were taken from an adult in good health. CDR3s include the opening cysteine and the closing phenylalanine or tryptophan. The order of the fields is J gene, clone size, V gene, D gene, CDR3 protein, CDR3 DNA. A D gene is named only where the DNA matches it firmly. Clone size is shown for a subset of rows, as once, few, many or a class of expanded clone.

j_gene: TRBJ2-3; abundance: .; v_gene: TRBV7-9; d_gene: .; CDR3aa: CASSLGRRGPTDTQYF; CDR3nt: TGTGCCAGCAGCTTAGGCCGGCGGGGGCCCACAGATACGCAGTATTTT
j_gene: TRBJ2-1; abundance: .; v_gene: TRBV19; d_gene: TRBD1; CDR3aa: CASRAGTGKFF; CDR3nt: TGTGCCAGTAGGGCCGGGACAGGGAAGTTCTTC
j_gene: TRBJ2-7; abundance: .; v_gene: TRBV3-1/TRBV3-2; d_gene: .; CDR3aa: CASRQGPASSYEQYF; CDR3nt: TGTGCCAGCAGACAAGGCCCAGCGTCTTCCTACGAGCAGTACTTC
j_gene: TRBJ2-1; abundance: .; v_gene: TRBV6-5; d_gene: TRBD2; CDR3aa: CASSYSVLAEGGEQFF; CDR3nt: TGTGCCAGCAGTTACTCAGTCCTAGCGGAAGGTGGTGAGCAGTTCTTC
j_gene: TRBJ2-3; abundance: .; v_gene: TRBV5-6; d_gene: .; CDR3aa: CASSLAADTQYF; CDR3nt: TGTGCCAGCAGCTTGGCGGCAGATACGCAGTATTTT
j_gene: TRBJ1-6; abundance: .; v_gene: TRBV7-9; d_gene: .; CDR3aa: CASPRGRIYNSPLHF; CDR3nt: TGTGCCAGCCCCCGGGGACGGATCTATAATTCACCCCTCCACTTT
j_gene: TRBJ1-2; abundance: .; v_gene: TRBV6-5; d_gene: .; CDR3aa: CGGGGSGYTF; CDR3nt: TGTGGGGGGGGCGGTTCTGGCTACACCTTC
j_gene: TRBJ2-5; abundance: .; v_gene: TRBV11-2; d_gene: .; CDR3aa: CASSPRAGQETQYF; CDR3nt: TGTGCCAGCAGCCCCAGGGCGGGGCAAGAGACCCAGTACTTC
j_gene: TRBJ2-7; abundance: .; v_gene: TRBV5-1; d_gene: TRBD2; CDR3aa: CASSTLTSGGYEQYF; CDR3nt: TGCGCCAGCAGCACGTTGACTAGCGGGGGGTACGAGCAGTACTTC
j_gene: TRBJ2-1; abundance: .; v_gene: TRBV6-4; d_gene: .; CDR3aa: CASSVLPRGSGNEQFF; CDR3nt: TGTGCCAGCAGTGTCCTTCCGCGGGGATCGGGGAATGAGCAGTTCTTC
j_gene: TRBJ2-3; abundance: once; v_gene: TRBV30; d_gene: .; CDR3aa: CAWSKGSSTDTQYF; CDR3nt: TGTGCCTGGAGTAAAGGGTCTAGCACAGATACGCAGTATTTT
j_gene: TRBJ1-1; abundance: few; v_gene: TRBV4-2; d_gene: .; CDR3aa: CASSQEYWAVF; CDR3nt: TGTGCCAGCAGCCAAGAATACTGGGCAGTCTTT
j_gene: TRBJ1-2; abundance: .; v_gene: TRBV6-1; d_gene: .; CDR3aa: CASSEPAYGYTF; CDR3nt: TGTGCCAGCAGTGAACCCGCCTATGGCTACACCTTC
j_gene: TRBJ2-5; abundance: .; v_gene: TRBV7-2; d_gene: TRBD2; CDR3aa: CASSSPAGGLGETQYF; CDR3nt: TGTGCCAGCAGCTCCCCAGCGGGGGGATTGGGGGAGACCCAGTACTTC
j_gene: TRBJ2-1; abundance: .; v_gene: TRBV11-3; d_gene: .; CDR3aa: CASSLDQGGTRSYNEQFF; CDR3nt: TGTGCCAGCAGCTTAGATCAGGGGGGGACTAGATCCTACAATGAGCAGTTCTTC
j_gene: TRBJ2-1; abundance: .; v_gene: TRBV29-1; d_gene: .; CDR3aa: CSVVGRKGLNEQFF; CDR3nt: TGCAGCGTTGTGGGAAGGAAGGGTTTGAATGAGCAGTTCTTC
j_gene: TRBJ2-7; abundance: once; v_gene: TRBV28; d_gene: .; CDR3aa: CASSLLGYEQYF; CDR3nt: TGTGCCAGCAGTTTGTTGGGCTACGAGCAGTACTTC
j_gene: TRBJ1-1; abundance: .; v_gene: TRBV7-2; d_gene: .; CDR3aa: CASSLERGVAFF; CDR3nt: TGTGCCAGCAGCTTAGAGAGGGGGGTAGCTTTCTTT
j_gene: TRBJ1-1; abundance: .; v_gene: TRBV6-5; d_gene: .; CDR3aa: CASSYSSGEAFF; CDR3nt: TGTGCCAGCAGTTACTCGTCGGGGGAAGCTTTCTTT
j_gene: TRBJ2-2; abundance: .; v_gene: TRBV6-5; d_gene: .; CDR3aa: CASSYGRASTGELFF; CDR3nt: TGTGCCAGCAGTTACGGCAGGGCAAGCACCGGGGAGCTGTTTTTT
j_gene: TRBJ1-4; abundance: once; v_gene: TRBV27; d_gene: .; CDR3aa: CASSWTGAREKLFF; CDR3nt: TGTGCCAGCAGTTGGACCGGGGCTCGTGAAAAACTGTTTTTT
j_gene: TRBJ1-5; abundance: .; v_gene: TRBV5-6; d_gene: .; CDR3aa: CASSSTVLRQPQHF; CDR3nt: TGTGCCAGCAGCTCCACAGTTCTGAGGCAGCCCCAGCATTTT
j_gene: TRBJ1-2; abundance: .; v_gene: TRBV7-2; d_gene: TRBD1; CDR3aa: CASSVGTGIGYTF; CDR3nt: TGTGCCAGCAGCGTAGGGACAGGGATTGGCTACACCTTC
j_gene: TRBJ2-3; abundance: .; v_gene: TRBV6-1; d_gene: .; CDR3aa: CASSEVGTDTQYF; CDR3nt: TGTGCCAGCAGTGAAGTCGGCACAGATACGCAGTATTTT
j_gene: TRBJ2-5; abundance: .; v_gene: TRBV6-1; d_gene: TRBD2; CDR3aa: CASSELAGGPQETQYF; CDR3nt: TGTGCCAGCAGTGAGCTAGCGGGGGGGCCTCAAGAGACCCAGTACTTC
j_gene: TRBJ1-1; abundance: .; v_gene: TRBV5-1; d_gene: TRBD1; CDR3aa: CASSLLTGGAHTEAFF; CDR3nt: TGCGCCAGCAGCTTGCTGACAGGGGGCGCCCACACTGAAGCTTTCTTT
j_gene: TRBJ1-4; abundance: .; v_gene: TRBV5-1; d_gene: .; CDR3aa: CASSLVTGRGEKLFF; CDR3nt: TGCGCCAGCAGCTTGGTAACAGGAAGAGGAGAAAAACTGTTTTTT
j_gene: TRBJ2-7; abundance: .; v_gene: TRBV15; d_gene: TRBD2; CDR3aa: CATSSIAGLRSYEQYF; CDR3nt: TGTGCCACCAGCAGTATAGCGGGGTTGCGGTCCTACGAGCAGTACTTC
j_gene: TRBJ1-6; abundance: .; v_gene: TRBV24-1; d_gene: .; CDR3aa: CATNLQGTVSPLHF; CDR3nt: TGTGCCACCAATCTACAGGGTACGGTATCACCCCTCCACTTT
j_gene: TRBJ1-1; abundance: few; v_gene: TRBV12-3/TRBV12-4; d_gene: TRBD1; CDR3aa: CASSRTGLSEAFF; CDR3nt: TGTGCCAGCAGTCGGACAGGGCTATCTGAAGCTTTCTTT
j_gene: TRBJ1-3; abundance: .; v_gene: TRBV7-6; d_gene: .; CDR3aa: CASSLGGTPSGNTIYF; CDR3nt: TGTGCCAGCAGCTTAGGTGGGACGCCGTCTGGAAACACCATATATTTT
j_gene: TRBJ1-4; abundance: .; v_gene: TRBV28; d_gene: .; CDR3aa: CASSPDRYNEKLFF; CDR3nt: TGTGCCAGCAGTCCTGACAGGTATAATGAAAAACTGTTTTTT
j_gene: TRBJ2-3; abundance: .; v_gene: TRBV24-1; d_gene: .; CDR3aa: CATSDSSTDTQYF; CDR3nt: TGTGCCACCAGTGATTCTAGCACAGATACGCAGTATTTT
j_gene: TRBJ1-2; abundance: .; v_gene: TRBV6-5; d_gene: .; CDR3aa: CASSYGQFYGYTF; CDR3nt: TGTGCCAGCAGTTACGGACAGTTCTATGGCTACACCTTC
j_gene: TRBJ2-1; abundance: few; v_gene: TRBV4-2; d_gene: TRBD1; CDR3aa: CASSSGTGTDEQFF; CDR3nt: TGTGCCAGCAGCTCGGGGACAGGGACAGATGAGCAGTTCTTC
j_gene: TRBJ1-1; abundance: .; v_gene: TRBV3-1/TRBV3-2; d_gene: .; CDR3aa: CASSSQEYTEAFF; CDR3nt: TGTGCCAGCAGCTCTCAGGAATACACTGAAGCTTTCTTT
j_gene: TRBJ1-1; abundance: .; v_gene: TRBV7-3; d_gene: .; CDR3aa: CASSLSGTGNTEAFF; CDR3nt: TGTGCCAGCAGCTTATCCGGGACGGGGAACACTGAAGCTTTCTTT
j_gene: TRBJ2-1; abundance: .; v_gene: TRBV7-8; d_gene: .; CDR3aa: CASSPREPSYNEQFF; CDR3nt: TGTGCCAGCAGCCCACGAGAGCCCTCCTACAATGAGCAGTTCTTC
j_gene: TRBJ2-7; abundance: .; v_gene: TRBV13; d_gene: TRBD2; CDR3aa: CASTPGGSYEQYF; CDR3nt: TGTGCCAGCACCCCGGGGGGATCCTACGAGCAGTACTTC
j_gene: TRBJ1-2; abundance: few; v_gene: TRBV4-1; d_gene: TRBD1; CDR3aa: CASTNSRDRDDNGYTF; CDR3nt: TGCGCCAGCACAAACAGCCGGGACAGGGATGATAATGGCTACACCTTC
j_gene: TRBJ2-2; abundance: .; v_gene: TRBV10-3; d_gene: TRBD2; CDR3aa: CAISEAGTSGGASTGELFF; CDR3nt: TGTGCCATCAGTGAGGCTGGGACTAGCGGGGGGGCCTCCACCGGGGAGCTGTTTTTT
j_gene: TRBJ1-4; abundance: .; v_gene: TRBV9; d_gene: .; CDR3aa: CASSPLGGSGGKLFF; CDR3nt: TGTGCCAGCAGCCCCCTGGGGGGGTCGGGCGGAAAACTGTTTTTT
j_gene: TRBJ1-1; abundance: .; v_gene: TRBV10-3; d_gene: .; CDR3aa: CAITGTPGTEAFF; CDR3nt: TGTGCCATAACCGGGACCCCCGGAACTGAAGCTTTCTTT
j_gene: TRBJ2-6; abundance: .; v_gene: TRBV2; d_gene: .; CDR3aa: CASRAGSSGANVLTF; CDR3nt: TGTGCCAGCAGAGCAGGGTCTAGTGGGGCCAACGTCCTGACTTTC
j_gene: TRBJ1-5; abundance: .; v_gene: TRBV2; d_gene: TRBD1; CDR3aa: CASSEADRAPNQPQHF; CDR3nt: TGTGCCAGCAGTGAAGCGGACAGGGCCCCAAATCAGCCCCAGCATTTT
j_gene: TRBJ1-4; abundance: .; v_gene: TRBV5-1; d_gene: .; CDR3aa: CASSSSTLNEKLFF; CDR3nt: TGCGCCAGCAGCTCCTCCACCCTTAATGAAAAACTGTTTTTT
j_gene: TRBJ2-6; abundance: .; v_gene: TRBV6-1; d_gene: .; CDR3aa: CASSGVRGNPVSGANVLTF; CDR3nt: TGTGCCAGCAGTGGGGTTCGGGGGAATCCCGTCTCTGGGGCCAACGTCCTGACTTTC
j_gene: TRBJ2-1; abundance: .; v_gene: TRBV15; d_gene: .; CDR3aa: CATSKRAGPYYNEQFF; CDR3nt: TGTGCCACCAGCAAGAGGGCCGGTCCTTACTACAATGAGCAGTTCTTC
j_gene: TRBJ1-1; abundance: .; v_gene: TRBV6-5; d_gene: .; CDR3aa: CASSYSSQAAAEAFF; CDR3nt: TGTGCCAGCAGTTACTCGTCGCAAGCTGCGGCTGAAGCTTTCTTT
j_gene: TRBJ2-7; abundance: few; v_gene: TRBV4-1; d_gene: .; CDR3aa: CASSQLRGPGEQYF; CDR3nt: TGCGCCAGCAGCCAACTTAGGGGCCCCGGCGAGCAGTACTTC
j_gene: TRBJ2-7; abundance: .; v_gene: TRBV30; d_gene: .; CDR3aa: CAWSVSGSYEQYF; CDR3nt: TGTGCCTGGTCCGTCAGCGGCTCCTACGAGCAGTACTTC
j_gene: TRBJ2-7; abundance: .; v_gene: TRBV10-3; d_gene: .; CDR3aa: CAISEGTAGEQYF; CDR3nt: TGTGCCATCAGTGAAGGGACCGCGGGCGAGCAGTACTTC
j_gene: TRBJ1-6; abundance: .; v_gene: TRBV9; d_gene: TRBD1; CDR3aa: CASSPRTGGPSPLHF; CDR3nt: TGTGCCAGCAGCCCACGGACAGGGGGCCCATCTCCCCTCCACTTT
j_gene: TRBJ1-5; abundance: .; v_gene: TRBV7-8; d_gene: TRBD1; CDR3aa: CASGQGVDQPQHF; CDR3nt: TGTGCGAGCGGACAGGGTGTCGATCAGCCCCAGCATTTT